Listed below are T cell receptor beta chains from one sample, sequenced in a study of blood T cell repertoires in COVID-19. Some clones are missing from TCRdb's copy, which holds only in-frame ones; the method was immunoSEQ multiplex PCR. The sample includes about 300,000 clones, approximately 86% of them seen just once. Source material: peripheral blood. The receptors were gathered from a man aged 18 to 29 with active or convalescent COVID-19. Each CDR3 is given with its conserved first and last residue. The order of the fields is clone size, V gene, J gene, D gene, CDR3 DNA, CDR3 protein. A D gene is named only where the DNA matches it firmly. A clone size is listed for some rows: how often the clone was seen (once, few, many), or a class if it is expanded.

>NA|TRBV12-3/TRBV12-4|TRBJ1-5|TRBD1
TGTGCCAGCAGTTCAGAACAGGGGGACCCCCAGCATTTT
CASSSEQGDPQHF
>NA|TRBV19|TRBJ2-1|NA
TGTGCCAGTAGCAGGGGCAGGGGTGTGGGTGAGCAGTTCTTC
CASSRGRGVGEQFF
>NA|TRBV7-9|TRBJ2-7|NA
TGTGCCGTCCTTGCTCGGGGGTCCTCCTACGAGCAGTACTTC
CAVLARGSSYEQYF
>NA|TRBV7-9|TRBJ1-4|TRBD1
TGTGCCAGCAGCCTCTCGGGACAGAAGAATGAAAAACTGTTTTTT
CASSLSGQKNEKLFF
>NA|TRBV9|TRBJ2-7|NA
TGTGCCAGCAGCGCCCAAGGGGGGGCCTCCTACGAGCAGTACTTC
CASSAQGGASYEQYF
>NA|TRBV29-1|TRBJ2-1|TRBD1
TGCAGCGTTGAGCAGGACAGGGGTTTCTACAATGAGCAGTTCTTC
CSVEQDRGFYNEQFF
>NA|TRBV9|TRBJ2-3|NA
TGTGCCAGCAGCGTTGATACCGGGACTTCAGACTCAGATACGCAGTATTTT
CASSVDTGTSDSDTQYF
>NA|TRBV24-1|TRBJ2-5|NA
TGTGCCACCAGTGATCCAACCCGGGAGACCCAGTACTTC
CATSDPTRETQYF
>few|TRBV6-5|TRBJ2-2|TRBD1
TGTGCCAGCAGACCAGGGACAGCGAACACCGGGGAGCTGTTTTTT
CASRPGTANTGELFF
>NA|TRBV6-5|TRBJ1-2|TRBD1
TGTGCCAGCAGTTACGGGCCGACAGGGTCGTCGTTTGGCTACACCTTC
CASSYGPTGSSFGYTF
>NA|TRBV2|TRBJ1-1|TRBD1
TGTGCCAGCAGTGAAGCAGGGGGCGGCACTGAAGCTTTCTTT
CASSEAGGGTEAFF
>NA|TRBV9|TRBJ2-7|NA
TGTGCCAGCAGCGCGACATCTTCCTACGAGCAGTACTTC
CASSATSSYEQYF